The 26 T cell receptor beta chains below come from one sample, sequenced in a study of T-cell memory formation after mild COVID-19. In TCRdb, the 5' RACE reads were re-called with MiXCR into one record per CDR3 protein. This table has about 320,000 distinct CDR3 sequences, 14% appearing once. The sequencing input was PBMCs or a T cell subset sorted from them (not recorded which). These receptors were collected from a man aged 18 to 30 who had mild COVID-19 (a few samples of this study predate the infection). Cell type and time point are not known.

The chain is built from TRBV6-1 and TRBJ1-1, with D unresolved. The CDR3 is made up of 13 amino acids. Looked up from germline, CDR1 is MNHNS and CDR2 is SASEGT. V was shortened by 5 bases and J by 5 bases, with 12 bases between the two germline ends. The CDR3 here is CASSRRLGTEAFF. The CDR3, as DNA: TGTGCCAGCAGTAGGCGGCTGGGGACTGAAGCTTTCTTT.

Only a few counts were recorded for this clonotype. The CDR3 DNA sequence: TGTGCCAGCAGGTTGATGAACACTGAAGCTTTCTTT. This encodes CASRLMNTEAFF. The chain employs TRBV28 and TRBJ1-1; D uncertain. Germline CDR1 MDHEN, CDR2 SYDVKM. Between the trimmed V and J ends, which lost 6 bases and 0 bases, there was a span of 5 bases. This CDR3 region has 12 residues. Variable domain in full (rest from reference TRBV28 and TRBJ1-1): DVKVTQSSRYLVKRTGEKVFLECVQDMDHENMFWYRQDPGLGLRLIYFSYDVKMKEKGDIPEGYSVSREKKERFSLILESASTNQTSMYLCASRLMNTEAFFGQGTRLTVV.

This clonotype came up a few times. CDR3 loop: CASSKDREDGYTF. The CDR3 nucleotides are TGTGCCAGCAGCAAGGACAGGGAGGATGGCTACACCTTC. V is TRBV11-1 and J is TRBJ1-2; 8 bases align to TRBD1. The germline CDR1 and CDR2 sequences are SGHAT and FQDESV (reference sequence). The CDR3 has 13 residues. J was trimmed by 6 bases and V by 5 bases; bases with no gene match: 5.

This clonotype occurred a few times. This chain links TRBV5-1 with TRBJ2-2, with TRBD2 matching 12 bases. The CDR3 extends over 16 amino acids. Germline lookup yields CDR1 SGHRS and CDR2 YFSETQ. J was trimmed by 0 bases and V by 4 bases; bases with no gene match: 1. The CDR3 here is CASSTSGGTNTGELFF. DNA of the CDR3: TGCGCCAGCAGCACTAGCGGGGGGACGAACACCGGGGAGCTGTTTTTT.

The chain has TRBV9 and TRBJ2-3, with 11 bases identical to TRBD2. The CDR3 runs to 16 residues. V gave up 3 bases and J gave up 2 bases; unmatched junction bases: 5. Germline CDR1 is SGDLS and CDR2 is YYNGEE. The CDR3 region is CASSAVAGGNTDTQYF. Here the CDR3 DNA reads TGTGCCAGCAGCGCAGTAGCGGGGGGGAACACAGATACGCAGTATTTT.

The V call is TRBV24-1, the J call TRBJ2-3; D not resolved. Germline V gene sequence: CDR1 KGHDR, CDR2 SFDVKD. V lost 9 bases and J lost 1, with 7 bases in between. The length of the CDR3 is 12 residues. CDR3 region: CATAGGTDTQYF. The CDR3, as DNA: TGTGCCACCGCAGGAGGCACAGATACGCAGTATTTT.

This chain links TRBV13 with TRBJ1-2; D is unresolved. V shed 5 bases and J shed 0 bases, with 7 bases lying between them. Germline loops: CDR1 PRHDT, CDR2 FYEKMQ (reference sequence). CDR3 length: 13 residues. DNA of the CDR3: TGTGCCAGCAGCGGACCAGCTAACTATGGCTACACCTTC. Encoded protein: CASSGPANYGYTF.

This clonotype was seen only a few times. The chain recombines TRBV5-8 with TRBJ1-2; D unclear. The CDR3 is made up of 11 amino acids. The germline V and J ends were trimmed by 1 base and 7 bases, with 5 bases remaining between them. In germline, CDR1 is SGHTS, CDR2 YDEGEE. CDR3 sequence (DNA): TGTGCCAGCAGCTTGTTCGGTGGCTACACCTTC. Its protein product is CASSLFGGYTF.

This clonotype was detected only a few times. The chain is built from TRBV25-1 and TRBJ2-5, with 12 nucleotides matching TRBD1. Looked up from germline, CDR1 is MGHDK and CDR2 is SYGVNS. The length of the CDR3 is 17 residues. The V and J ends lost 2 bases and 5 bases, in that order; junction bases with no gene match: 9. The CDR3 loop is CASSEAPGQGAWETQYF. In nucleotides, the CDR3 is TGTGCCAGCAGTGAAGCCCCGGGACAGGGGGCGTGGGAGACCCAGTACTTC. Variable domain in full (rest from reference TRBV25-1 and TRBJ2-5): EADIYQTPRYLVIGTGKKITLECSQTMGHDKMYWYQQDPGMELHLIHYSYGVNSTEKGDLSSESTVSRIRTEHFPLTLESARPSHTSQYLCASSEAPGQGAWETQYFGPGTRLLVL.

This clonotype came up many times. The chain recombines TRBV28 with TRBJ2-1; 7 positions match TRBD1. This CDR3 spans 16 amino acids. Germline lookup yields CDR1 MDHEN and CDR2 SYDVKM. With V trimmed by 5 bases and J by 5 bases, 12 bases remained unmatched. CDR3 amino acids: CASSPPRDSHNNEQFF. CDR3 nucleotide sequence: TGTGCCAGCAGTCCGCCTCGGGACAGCCACAACAATGAGCAGTTCTTC.

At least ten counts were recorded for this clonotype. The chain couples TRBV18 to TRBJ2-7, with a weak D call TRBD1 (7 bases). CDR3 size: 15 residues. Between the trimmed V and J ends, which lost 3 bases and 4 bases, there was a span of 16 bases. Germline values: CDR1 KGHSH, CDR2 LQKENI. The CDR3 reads CASSPWQGGIYEQYV. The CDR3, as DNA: TGTGCCAGCTCACCTTGGCAGGGGGGAATATACGAGCAGTACGTC.

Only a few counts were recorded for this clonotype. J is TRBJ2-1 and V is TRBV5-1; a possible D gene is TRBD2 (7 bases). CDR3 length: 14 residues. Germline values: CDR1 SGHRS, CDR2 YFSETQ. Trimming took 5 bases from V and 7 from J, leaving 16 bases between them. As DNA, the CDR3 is TGCGCCAGCAGTCGGGGGGCGTTAGAAAATGAGCAGTTCTTC. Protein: CASSRGALENEQFF.

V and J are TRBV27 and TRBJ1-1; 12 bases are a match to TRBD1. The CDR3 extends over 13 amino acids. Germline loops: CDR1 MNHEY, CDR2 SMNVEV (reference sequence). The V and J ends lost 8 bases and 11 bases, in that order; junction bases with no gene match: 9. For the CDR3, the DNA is TGTGCCAGCCGCTCCCGGGACAGGGGGCGGGCTTTCTTT. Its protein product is CASRSRDRGRAFF.

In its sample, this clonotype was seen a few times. This CDR3 is CASSSPLRGVTEQYV. DNA for the CDR3: TGTGCCAGCAGCTCGCCTTTGAGGGGGGTTACCGAGCAGTACGTC. The V and J genes are TRBV11-2 and TRBJ2-7; tentatively, D is TRBD1 or TRBD2 (6 bases each). Germline V gives CDR1 SGHAT, CDR2 FQNNGV. The CDR3 has 15 amino acids. Trimming took 4 bases from V and 6 from J, leaving 19 bases between them.

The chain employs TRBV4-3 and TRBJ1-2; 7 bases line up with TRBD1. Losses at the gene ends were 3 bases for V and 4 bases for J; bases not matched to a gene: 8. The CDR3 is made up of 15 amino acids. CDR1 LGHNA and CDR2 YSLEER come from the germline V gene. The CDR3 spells CASSHQQGHSYGYTF. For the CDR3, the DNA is TGCGCCAGCAGCCACCAACAGGGGCACAGCTATGGCTACACCTTC.

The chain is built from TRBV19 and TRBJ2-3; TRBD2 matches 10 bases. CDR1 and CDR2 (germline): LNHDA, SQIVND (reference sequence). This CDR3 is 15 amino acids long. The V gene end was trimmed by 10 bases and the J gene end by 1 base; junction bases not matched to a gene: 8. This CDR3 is CATRTSGLGTDTQYF. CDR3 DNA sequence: TGTGCCACCAGGACTAGCGGCCTTGGCACAGATACGCAGTATTTT.

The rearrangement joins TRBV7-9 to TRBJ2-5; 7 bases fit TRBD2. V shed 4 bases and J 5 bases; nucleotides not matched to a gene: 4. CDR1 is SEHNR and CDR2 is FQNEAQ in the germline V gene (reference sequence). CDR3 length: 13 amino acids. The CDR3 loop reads CASSSGLDETQYF. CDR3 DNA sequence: TGTGCCAGCAGCTCCGGACTAGACGAGACCCAGTACTTC.

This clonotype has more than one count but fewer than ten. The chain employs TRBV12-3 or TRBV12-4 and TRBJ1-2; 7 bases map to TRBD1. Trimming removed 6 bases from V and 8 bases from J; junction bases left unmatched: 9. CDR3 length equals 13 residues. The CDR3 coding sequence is TGTGCCAGCAGAAGGACAGGTCAGGGGGGCTACACCTTC. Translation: CASRRTGQGGYTF.

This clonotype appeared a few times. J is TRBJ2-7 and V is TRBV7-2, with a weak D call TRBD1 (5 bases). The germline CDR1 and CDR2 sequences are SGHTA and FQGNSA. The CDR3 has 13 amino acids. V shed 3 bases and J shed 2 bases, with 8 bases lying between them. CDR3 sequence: CASSFTGPYEQYF. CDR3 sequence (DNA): TGTGCCAGCAGCTTCACAGGCCCCTACGAGCAGTACTTC.

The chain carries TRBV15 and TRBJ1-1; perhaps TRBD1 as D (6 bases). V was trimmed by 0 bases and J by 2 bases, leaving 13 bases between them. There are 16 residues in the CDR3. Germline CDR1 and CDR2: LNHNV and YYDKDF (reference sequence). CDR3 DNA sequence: TGTGCCACCAGCAGAGATGGAGGACAGCCAAACACTGAAGCTTTCTTT. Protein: CATSRDGGQPNTEAFF.

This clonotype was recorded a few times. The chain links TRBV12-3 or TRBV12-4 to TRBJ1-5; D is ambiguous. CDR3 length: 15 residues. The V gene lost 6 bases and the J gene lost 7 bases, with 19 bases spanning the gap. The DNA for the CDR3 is TGTGCCAGCAGCTCCCGGTGGGGTGGGAGCCAGCCCCAGCATTTT. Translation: CASSSRWGGSQPQHF.

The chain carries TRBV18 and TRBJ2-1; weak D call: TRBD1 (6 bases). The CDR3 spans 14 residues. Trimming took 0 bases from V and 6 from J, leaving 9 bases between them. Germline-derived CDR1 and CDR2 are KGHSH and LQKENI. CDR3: CASSPPDRPNEQFF. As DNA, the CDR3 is TGTGCCAGCTCACCACCCGACAGGCCCAATGAGCAGTTCTTC.

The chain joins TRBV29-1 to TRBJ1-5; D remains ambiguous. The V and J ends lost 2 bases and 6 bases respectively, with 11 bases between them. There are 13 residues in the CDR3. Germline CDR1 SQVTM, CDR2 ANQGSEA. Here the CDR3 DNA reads TGCAGCGTTGAAATCGGGGTAGGTCAGCCCCAGCATTTT. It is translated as CSVEIGVGQPQHF.

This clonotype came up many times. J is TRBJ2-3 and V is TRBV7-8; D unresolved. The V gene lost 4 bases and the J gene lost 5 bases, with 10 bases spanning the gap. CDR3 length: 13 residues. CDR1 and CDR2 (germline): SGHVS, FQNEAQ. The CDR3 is CASSWAQQDTQYF. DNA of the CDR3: TGTGCCAGCAGCTGGGCTCAACAAGATACGCAGTATTTT.

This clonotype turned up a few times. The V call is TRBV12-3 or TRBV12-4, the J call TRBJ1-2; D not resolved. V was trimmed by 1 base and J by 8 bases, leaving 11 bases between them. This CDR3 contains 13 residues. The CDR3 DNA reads TGTGCCAGCAGTTTAGTTGGTGGCGGCGGCTACACCTTC. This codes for CASSLVGGGGYTF.

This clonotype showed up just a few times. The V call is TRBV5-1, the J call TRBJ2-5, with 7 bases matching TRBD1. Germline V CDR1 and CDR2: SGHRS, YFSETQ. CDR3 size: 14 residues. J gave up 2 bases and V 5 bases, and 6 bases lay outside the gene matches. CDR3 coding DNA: TGCGCCAGCAGGACCCGGGACAGTCAAGAGACCCAGTACTTC. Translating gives CASRTRDSQETQYF.